The T cell receptor (beta chain) under discussion was sequenced for a study of molecular identifiers for immune sequencing clone quantification. Methods described previously were used for bulk TCR libraries, and listed TCR primers were applied. TCRdb re-called the PCR reads with MiXCR, one entry per CDR3 protein. The table records tens of thousands of distinct CDR3 sequences, around a sixth of them present only once. Naive CD8 T cells, phenotype CD8+CD4-CCR7+CD45RA+, were sorted. The table lists this clonotype with many counts. Looked up from germline, CDR1 is MDHEN and CDR2 is SYDVKM. Between the trimmed V and J ends, which lost 2 bases and 8 bases, there was a span of 16 bases. The CDR3 length is 14 residues.

The V and J genes are TRBV28 and TRBJ2-7; possible D gene TRBD2, 6 bases. The sample comprised naive CD8+ T cells from blood, with Jurkat cell RNA spiked in. Subset in this sample: FACS-sorted CD8+CD4-CCR7+CD45RA+ naive T cells. The TCR was taken from a human donor in good health. Some libraries in this study had Jurkat cell RNA spiked in. Here the CDR3 reads CASSLAGSGKKQYF. The DNA for the CDR3 is TGTGCCAGCAGTTTAGCGGGATCGGGTAAAAAGCAGTACTTC.